This T cell receptor (beta chain) was captured in a study of identical twins. TCRdb re-called the 5' RACE reads with MiXCR, one entry per CDR3 protein. This table holds hundreds of thousands of distinct CDR3 sequences, 6% to 6.5% found once. The study's findings and limits: Cord blood beta clonotypes present at high abundance carried fewer insertions; no such pattern appeared in memory repertoires. In monozygotic twins, models underestimated the sharing of out-of-frame TCR alpha.

Healthy Caucasian donors formed the entire cohort. Regarding this clonotype: The antigen remains unidentified.

The CDR3 extends over 10 amino acids. V was shortened by 3 bases and J by 9 bases, with 6 bases between the two germline ends. The germline V gene has CDR1 DFQATT and CDR2 SNEGSKA (reference sequence). The genes are TRBV20-1 and TRBJ2-1, with no clear D. The sequenced sample was naive T cells sorted from blood. This receptor was obtained from a man aged 18-30 years in good health. DNA for the CDR3: TGCAGTGCTAGCGATTTTGAGCAGTTCTTC. Translation gives CSASDFEQFF.